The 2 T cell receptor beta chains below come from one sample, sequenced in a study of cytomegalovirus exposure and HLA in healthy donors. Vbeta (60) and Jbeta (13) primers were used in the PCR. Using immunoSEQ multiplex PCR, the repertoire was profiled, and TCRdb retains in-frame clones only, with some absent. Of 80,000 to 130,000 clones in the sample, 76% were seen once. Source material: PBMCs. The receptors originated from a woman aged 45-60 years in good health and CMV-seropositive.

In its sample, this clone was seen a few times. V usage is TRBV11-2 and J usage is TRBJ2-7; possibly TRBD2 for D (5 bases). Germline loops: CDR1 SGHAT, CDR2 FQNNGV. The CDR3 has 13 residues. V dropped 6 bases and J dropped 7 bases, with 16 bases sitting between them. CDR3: CASSLEPRGEQYF. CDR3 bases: TGTGCCAGCAGTTTGGAACCCCGAGGGGAGCAGTACTTC.

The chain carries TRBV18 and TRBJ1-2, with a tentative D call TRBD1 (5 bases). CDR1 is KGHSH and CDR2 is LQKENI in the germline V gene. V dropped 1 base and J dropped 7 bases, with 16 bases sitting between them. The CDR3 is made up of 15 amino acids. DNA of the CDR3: TGTGCCAGCTCACCACTGGAAGGTCTTCAGGGTGGCTACACCTTC. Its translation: CASSPLEGLQGGYTF.